These 20 T cell receptor beta chains came from one sample sequenced in a study of T cells in Graves' hyperthyroidism and ophthalmopathy. Researchers took RNA transcripts and amplified the TCR beta CDR3 regions from them. An initial round of RT-PCR targeting the TCR CDR3 relied on the HTBI primer set. Each CDR3 protein is one row after TCRdb ran MiXCR on the multiplex PCR reads. The sample has 300,000 to 350,000 distinct CDR3 sequences, roughly 23% seen once. The sample taken for sequencing was blood. These receptors all come from a woman in her fifties or sixties with Graves' hyperthyroidism.

This clonotype was observed a few times. This may stem from a read error, because a much larger clone lies one nucleotide away. V usage is TRBV7-8 and J usage is TRBJ1-1; 8 bases agree with TRBD1. There are 14 residues in the CDR3. CDR1 is SGHVS, CDR2 FQNEAQ, per germline. CDR3 coding DNA: TGTGCCAGCAGCCCGCGGGACAGGAACGCTGAAGCTTTCTTT. Protein sequence: CASSPRDRNAEAFF.

CDR3 in amino acids: CASSPGRWGGDQETQYF. In DNA form, the CDR3 reads TGCGCCAGCAGCCCGGGACGTTGGGGTGGTGATCAAGAGACCCAGTACTTC. V gene TRBV5-1 combines with J gene TRBJ2-5, with D perhaps given as TRBD1 or TRBD2 (5 bases each). Looked up from germline, CDR1 is SGHRS and CDR2 is YFSETQ. The CDR3 runs to 17 residues. V was trimmed by 4 bases and J by 2 bases, leaving 21 bases between them.

This chain joins TRBV12-3 or TRBV12-4 and TRBJ1-5, with TRBD1 as a possible D gene (5 bases). The CDR3 loop spans 17 amino acids. Trimming removed 5 bases from V and 4 bases from J, with 21 bases in between. The DNA of the CDR3 is TGTGCCAGCAGTCCCGGGGCGGTGCAGGGCTTAAATCAGCCCCAGCATTTT. Protein: CASSPGAVQGLNQPQHF.

The rearrangement joins TRBV27 to TRBJ1-3; D gene ambiguous. Germline CDR1 reads MNHEY; CDR2 reads SMNVEV (reference sequence). CDR3 length equals 16 residues. With 1 base removed from V and 1 base from J, the gap between germline ends came to 11 bases. CDR3 nucleotides: TGTGCCAGCAGTTTATTGGGTGGGCCTTCTGGAAACACCATATATTTT. Amino acids: CASSLLGGPSGNTIYF.

In this sample, this clonotype turned up a few times. The V gene is TRBV11-1, the J gene TRBJ1-5; 7 bases match TRBD1. J lost 0 bases, V lost 5 bases, and 4 bases had no gene match. This CDR3 is built from 15 residues. Per germline, CDR1 SGHAT and CDR2 FQDESV (reference sequence). The CDR3 region has the DNA TGTGCCAGCAGCACCGGACAGGATAGCAATCAGCCCCAGCATTTT. It specifies CASSTGQDSNQPQHF.

In its sample, this clonotype was seen a few times. For the CDR3, the DNA is TGTGCCACCAGTGATATCCAGGAGAGAAATGAGCAGTTCTTC. Translating it yields CATSDIQERNEQFF. V usage is TRBV24-1 and J usage is TRBJ2-1; D is undetermined. Germline values: CDR1 KGHDR, CDR2 SFDVKD. Trimming took off 3 bases at V and 7 bases at J, with 12 bases between the two ends. The CDR3 totals 14 residues.

This clonotype has just a few counts. The chain carries TRBV4-1 and TRBJ1-1; D remains ambiguous. Germline CDR1 MGHRA, CDR2 YSYEKL. The ends were cut back, 5 bases at V and 10 bases at J, with 20 bases in the middle. CDR3 size: 14 residues. CDR3 DNA sequence: TGCGCCAGCAGCGAAAGGTCGAAGGGAGCTGGAGCTTTCTTT. Residues: CASSERSKGAGAFF.

On this clonotype: With a much larger clone just one base away, this may be a read error. The chain uses TRBV2 and TRBJ1-5; TRBD1 might be the D (5 bases). The V end lost 3 bases, the J end lost 3 bases, and 9 bases lay between the germline ends. CDR3 length equals 14 residues. Germline V lookup: CDR1 SNHLY, CDR2 FYNNEI. The CDR3 sequence is CASSDPGSNQPQHF. For the CDR3, the DNA is TGTGCCAGCAGTGATCCAGGGTCCAATCAGCCCCAGCATTTT. Using reference TRBV2 and TRBJ1-5 for the parts outside the CDR3, the full variable domain is EPEVTQTPSHQVTQMGQEVILRCVPISNHLYFYWYRQILGQKVEFLVSFYNNEISEKSEIFDDQFSVERPDGSNFTLKIRSTKLEDSAMYFCASSDPGSNQPQHFGDGTRLSIL.

This clonotype came up a few times. This rearrangement joins TRBV19 to TRBJ1-1; 7 positions agree with TRBD1. After removal of 4 bases from V and 4 bases from J, the junction contained 12 bases not matched to a gene. The length of the CDR3 is 16 residues. Germline V gene data show CDR1 as LNHDA and CDR2 as SQIVND (reference sequence). CDR3 sequence: CASSTGAGGWITEAFF. For the CDR3, the DNA is TGTGCCAGTAGTACGGGGGCAGGGGGTTGGATCACTGAAGCTTTCTTT.

With respect to this clonotype: The junction differs from germline at one of its ends, possibly a read error. This sequence joins TRBV6-2 or TRBV6-3 and TRBJ2-7; D is possibly TRBD2 (6 bases). This CDR3 has 16 residues. Germline V CDR1 and CDR2: MNHEY, SVGEGT. The CDR3 spells CASSLRESLGSSEQYF. The CDR3 nucleotides read TGTGCCAGCAGCCTACGGGAGAGCTTGGGCTCCTCCGAGCAGTACTTC.

This clonotype was counted at least ten times. This chain connects TRBV5-1 to TRBJ2-3; 8 nucleotides match TRBD1. The CDR3 contains 13 residues. Germline trimming cut 2 bases from V and 6 bases from J; bases unmatched to any gene: 2. Germline V CDR1 and CDR2: SGHRS, YFSETQ. This CDR3 reads CASSLRQGDTQYF. The DNA of the CDR3 is TGCGCCAGCAGCTTACGACAGGGGGATACGCAGTATTTT.

The chain recombines TRBV5-5 with TRBJ1-1, with D possibly being TRBD1 (5 bases). Deletions cut 5 bases from V and 8 bases from J, with 10 bases between. Germline V gives CDR1 SGHKS, CDR2 YYEKEE (reference sequence). The CDR3 has 11 residues. For the CDR3, the DNA is TGTGCCAGCAGTACCCGGGACGAAGCTTTCTTT. It codes for CASSTRDEAFF.

The chain recombines TRBV2 with TRBJ1-1, with a weak D call TRBD1 (6 bases). CDR3 size: 14 residues. V lost 0 bases and J 5 bases, leaving 10 bases between the germline ends. In germline, CDR1 is SNHLY, CDR2 FYNNEI. CDR3 nucleotides: TGTGCCAGCAGTGAAGCTTGGCAGGGGACTGAAGCTTTCTTT. This translates into CASSEAWQGTEAFF.

This clonotype has at least ten counts. This rearrangement joins TRBV6-1 to TRBJ1-1; TRBD1 is a possible D gene (5 bases). Trimming shortened V by 5 bases and J by 6 bases, and 16 bases separated the two germline ends. The germline CDR1 and CDR2 sequences are MNHNS and SASEGT. This CDR3 spans 14 amino acids. The CDR3 loop reads CASSYEQGRAEAFF. CDR3 in DNA: TGTGCCAGCAGTTACGAGCAGGGTCGGGCTGAAGCTTTCTTT.

The chain has TRBV16 and TRBJ1-6, with a tentative D call TRBD1 (6 bases). Germline V CDR1 and CDR2: KGHSY, FQNENV. The length of the CDR3 is 13 residues. Deletions cut 6 bases from V and 10 bases from J, with 13 bases between. DNA for the CDR3: TGTGCCAGCAGACTAACAGGGATATCACCCCTCCACTTT. It codes for CASRLTGISPLHF.

The chain employs TRBV18 and TRBJ2-1; 9 bases line up with TRBD2. Trimming cost V 3 bases and J 8 bases; bases outside gene matches: 8. From germline, CDR1 is KGHSH and CDR2 LQKENI. This CDR3 comprises 15 residues. The CDR3: CASSPRLADGDEQFF. The CDR3 DNA is TGTGCCAGCTCACCCCGACTAGCGGACGGGGATGAGCAGTTCTTC. The whole variable domain, filled in from reference TRBV18 and TRBJ2-1, reads NAGVMQNPRHLVRRRGQEARLRCSPMKGHSHVYWYRQLPEEGLKFMVYLQKENIIDESGMPKERFSAEFPKEGPSILRIQQVVRGDSAAYFCASSPRLADGDEQFFGPGTRLTVL.

The chain recombines TRBV28 with TRBJ2-5; tentative D call: TRBD1 (5 bases). Looked up from germline, CDR1 is MDHEN and CDR2 is SYDVKM. Trimming took off 10 bases at V and 2 bases at J, with 17 bases between the two ends. The CDR3 length is 14 residues. The CDR3 loop reads CATSSATDQETQYF. The CDR3 coding sequence is TGTGCCACCAGCAGTGCGACAGATCAAGAGACCCAGTACTTC.

This clonotype appeared many times. This chain joins TRBV12-3 or TRBV12-4 and TRBJ1-6, with 7 bases matching TRBD1. Losses at the gene ends were 6 bases for V and 10 bases for J; bases not matched to a gene: 6. CDR3 size: 13 residues. CDR3 coding DNA: TGTGCCAGCAGGACAACAGGGGTCTCACCCCTCCACTTT. Its translation: CASRTTGVSPLHF.

The sample holds a few counts of this clonotype. V is TRBV9 and J is TRBJ2-1; D uncertain. The CDR3 loop spans 13 amino acids. Trimming took 3 bases from V and 6 from J, leaving 10 bases between them. The germline CDR1 and CDR2 sequences are SGDLS and YYNGEE. DNA of the CDR3: TGTGCCAGCAGCGCGCCTCATACCAATGAGCAGTTCTTC. This encodes CASSAPHTNEQFF.

A few counts support this clonotype. This may arise from a read error, as a much more abundant clone is one base away. The rearrangement uses TRBV6-1 and TRBJ1-1; TRBD1 matches at 8 bases. V trimming: 4 bases; J trimming: 1 base; junction bases outside the gene matches: 8. The CDR3 is 16 residues long. Germline CDR1 is MNHNS and CDR2 is SASEGT. The chain's CDR3 is CASSAGTGIRNTEAFF. The CDR3 region has the DNA TGTGCCAGCAGTGCCGGGACAGGTATTCGGAACACTGAAGCTTTCTTT.